The clone carrying this TCR beta chain was observed at least ten times. TCRdb itself ran the reads through MiXCR, one entry per CDR3 protein. The table includes 400,000 to 550,000 distinct CDR3 sequences, approximately 11% detected once. This specimen belongs to a study of T cell repertoires in cytomegalovirus infection. CDR3 size: 19 residues. Germline V lookup: CDR1 SEHNR, CDR2 FQNEAQ (reference sequence). V was clipped by 4 bases and J by 1 base; unmatched bases: 14. Sequencing was performed on PBMCs. V usage is TRBV7-9 and J usage is TRBJ2-3; 10 positions agree with TRBD2. The origin of this receptor is a human donor in good health (CMV status not recorded). Some clones in this sample may be carry-over from other donors' samples. DNA for the CDR3: TGTGCCAGCAGCTCTCGCCCTACGGTAGCGGGGGGACGCACAGATACGCAGTATTTT. Translating gives CASSSRPTVAGGRTDTQYF.